This TCR beta chain was observed in a study of blood T cell repertoires in COVID-19. The wider study: COVID-19 samples, acute and convalescent, were from the United States, Italy and Spain.

Sequenced by immunoSEQ multiplex PCR; TCRdb stores in-frame clones only, minus some. The data contain some 290,000 clones, more than 85% of them seen just once; the ten biggest clones take up approximately 4.1%. The ends were cut back, 8 bases at V and 5 bases at J, with 18 bases in the middle. The CDR3 is 14 amino acids. Germline loops: CDR1 SNHLY, CDR2 FYNNEI. The rearrangement links TRBV2 to TRBJ1-2, with a weak D call TRBD1 (6 bases). What was sequenced was PBMCs or T cells enriched from blood (not recorded which). This receptor was identified in a woman aged 25 to 39 who had been exposed to COVID-19. CDR3 bases: TGTGCCAGCTCTATGGGGGCGTTAGAATATGGCTACACCTTC. As protein: CASSMGALEYGYTF.